This TCR beta chain was obtained from a study of OX40 agonist ivuxolimab in advanced cancers. Study background: Anti-PD-1, anti-PD-L1 or anti-CTLA-4 therapy given earlier was allowed, and 40% had some. A partial response was reached by three patients: one with hepatocellular carcinoma and two with cutaneous melanoma.

TCRdb keeps only in-frame clones here, not all; method: immunoSEQ multiplex PCR. This table holds tens of thousands of clones, roughly 90% found once. In regard to this clone: Antigen unknown.

Collection of blood occurred at baseline, at cycle 4 day 1, and at cycle 7 day 1. Whole-study results and caveats: The study observed clonal expansion of CD4+ and CD8+ blood T cells by week 6 at 0.1 to 3.0 mg/kg.

This TCR came from an adult with an advanced solid tumor such as melanoma, head and neck, liver or kidney cancer. Material: CD4+ or CD8+ T cells sorted from blood, obtained in a trial of the OX40 agonist ivuxolimab.

The DNA for the CDR3 is TGTGCCAGCAGCTTAAGGGGGGCGAGGGAAAAACTGTTTTTT. Translation: CASSLRGAREKLFF. This chain connects TRBV7-9 to TRBJ1-4; a weak D match, TRBD1 (6 bases). The V gene lost 2 bases and the J gene lost 8 bases, with 12 bases spanning the gap. Germline-derived CDR1 and CDR2 are SEHNR and FQNEAQ (reference sequence). CDR3 length equals 14 residues.